A single sample gave rise to the 15 T cell receptor beta chains below, sequenced in a study of blood T cell repertoires in COVID-19. Clones were read by immunoSEQ multiplex PCR, and TCRdb kept only the in-frame ones, dropping some. The sample holds around 67,000 clones, over 70% seen once. Sequencing was carried out using peripheral blood. Receptors originate from a woman in her 70s with acute or convalescent COVID-19.

CDR3 loop: CASSPGGTQYF. The CDR3 DNA sequence: TGTGCCAGCAGCCCGGGAGGTACGCAGTATTTT. V gene TRBV11-2 combines with J gene TRBJ2-3, with 7 bases identical to TRBD2. This CDR3 spans 11 amino acids. With V trimmed by 5 bases and J by 8 bases, 1 base remained unmatched. In germline, CDR1 is SGHAT, CDR2 FQNNGV.

Only a few counts were recorded for this clone. The chain couples TRBV19 to TRBJ2-5; 8 bases are shared with TRBD1. The CDR3 has 15 amino acids. The germline CDR1 and CDR2 sequences are LNHDA and SQIVND (reference sequence). The junction had 9 bases not matched to a gene; V was cut back by 5 bases and J by 4 bases. DNA of the CDR3: TGTGCCAGTAGTCTAGGACAGGGTGTTGGAGAGACCCAGTACTTC. It is translated as CASSLGQGVGETQYF.

This clone appeared a single time. The chain recombines TRBV5-1 with TRBJ1-5; 7 nucleotides line up with TRBD1. Per the germline V gene, CDR1 is SGHRS and CDR2 is YFSETQ. The CDR3 has 15 amino acids. V was clipped by 4 bases and J by 6 bases; unmatched bases: 10. DNA for the CDR3: TGCGCCAGCAGCCCCGGACAGGATTCGACTCAGCCCCAGCATTTT. As protein: CASSPGQDSTQPQHF.

The chain uses TRBV5-4 and TRBJ1-6; D is perhaps TRBD1 (5 bases). Germline assignment: CDR1 SGHNT and CDR2 YYREEE (reference sequence). This CDR3 has 14 residues. V was pared by 0 bases and J by 6 bases, with 7 bases between. The CDR3: CASSLARVNSPLHF. The CDR3 DNA reads as TGTGCCAGCAGCTTGGCCAGGGTTAATTCACCCCTCCACTTT.

The rearrangement joins TRBV11-3 to TRBJ2-3, with 7 positions matching TRBD1. CDR3 size: 14 residues. The germline V gene has CDR1 SGHNT and CDR2 YENEEA. Trimming cost V 3 bases and J 4 bases; bases outside gene matches: 4. CDR3 loop: CASSLTGSSDTQYF. CDR3 nucleotide sequence: TGTGCCAGCAGCTTGACAGGGAGTTCAGATACGCAGTATTTT.

The chain recombines TRBV12-3 or TRBV12-4 with TRBJ1-2; D not resolved. The CDR3 is 13 residues long. The V gene lost 3 bases and the J gene lost 4 bases, with 9 bases spanning the gap. CDR3: CASSLLRSYGYTF. DNA of the CDR3: TGTGCCAGCAGTTTGCTTAGGAGCTATGGCTACACCTTC.

This clone was seen only once. V is TRBV27 and J is TRBJ2-1; 12 bases map to TRBD2. V lost 6 bases and J lost 8; bases outside the gene matches: 2. The germline V gene has CDR1 MNHEY and CDR2 SMNVEV (reference sequence). The CDR3 runs to 13 residues. The CDR3, as DNA: TGTGCCAGCAGCCTAGCGGGAGGGCATGAGCAGTTCTTC. Its protein product is CASSLAGGHEQFF.

The gene calls are TRBV10-1 and TRBJ2-2; 7 bases map to TRBD1. The CDR3 loop spans 15 amino acids. CDR1 WNHNN and CDR2 SYGVQD come from the germline V gene (reference sequence). The V segment lost 2 bases and the J segment 0 bases; nucleotides outside the gene matches: 0. The CDR3 nucleotides are TGCGCCAGCAGTGAGACAGGGGCGAACACCGGGGAGCTGTTTTTT. It translates to CASSETGANTGELFF.

This clone was found a few times. This chain joins TRBV10-2 and TRBJ2-7; TRBD1 might be the D (6 bases). CDR1 is WSHSY and CDR2 is SAAADI in the germline V gene. This CDR3 is built from 18 residues. V lost 3 bases, J lost 3 bases, and 24 bases lay in between. CDR3 residues: CASSEPGHSQGANYEQYF. CDR3 nucleotide sequence: TGCGCCAGCAGTGAACCGGGACACTCCCAAGGGGCTAACTACGAGCAGTACTTC.

V and J are TRBV7-9 and TRBJ1-1, with D uncertain. V shed 5 bases and J shed 2 bases, with 15 bases lying between them. This CDR3 is 15 amino acids long. Germline CDR1 and CDR2: SEHNR and FQNEAQ (reference sequence). The CDR3 DNA reads TGTGCCAGCAGCGTCACGGGAGGGATTAACACTGAAGCTTTCTTT. Its translation is CASSVTGGINTEAFF.

This clone showed up just once. The rearrangement uses TRBV6-5 and TRBJ1-5, with 7 bases matching TRBD1. The CDR3 extends over 15 amino acids. J gave up 0 bases and V 6 bases, and 5 bases lay outside the gene matches. From germline, CDR1 is MNHEY and CDR2 SVGAGI. For the CDR3, the DNA is TGTGCCAGCAGAACGACAGGGAATAGCAATCAGCCCCAGCATTTT. Protein: CASRTTGNSNQPQHF.

The chain carries TRBV6-6 and TRBJ2-7, with 10 positions matching TRBD2. The germline gives CDR1 MNHNY, CDR2 SVGAGI (reference sequence). V lost 8 bases to trimming and J lost 0 bases; unmatched junction nucleotides: 4. The CDR3 covers 14 residues. CDR3 amino acids: CASPSGRHSYEQYF. The DNA of the CDR3 is TGTGCCAGCCCTAGCGGGAGACACTCCTACGAGCAGTACTTC.

In its sample, this clone is medium-sized (0.01 to 0.1%). This chain uses TRBV6-5 with TRBJ2-2; TRBD1 might be the D (6 bases). Looked up from germline, CDR1 is MNHEY and CDR2 is SVGAGI. V dropped 7 bases and J dropped 4 bases, with 10 bases sitting between them. The CDR3 has 13 residues. For the CDR3, the DNA is TGTGCCAGCACCCGAGGGGGCACCGGGGAGCTGTTTTTT. This sequence encodes CASTRGGTGELFF.

This clone appeared once. This chain joins TRBV5-1 and TRBJ1-3; the D is unclear. The CDR3 spans 14 residues. V shed 2 bases and J shed 2 bases, with 8 bases lying between them. From germline, CDR1 is SGHRS and CDR2 YFSETQ. The CDR3 region is CASSLSDTGNTIYF. CDR3 nucleotides: TGCGCCAGCAGCTTATCAGACACTGGAAACACCATATATTTT. Filled out from reference TRBV5-1 and TRBJ1-3, the complete variable domain reads KAGVTQTPRYLIKTRGQQVTLSCSPISGHRSVSWYQQTPGQGLQFLFEYFSETQRNKGNFPGRFSGRQFSNSRSEMNVSTLELGDSALYLCASSLSDTGNTIYFGEGSWLTVV.

This clone was observed a few times. CDR3 nucleotides: TGCGCCAGCAGCCAACGGACAGACACTGAAGCTTTCTTT. Its translation: CASSQRTDTEAFF. This rearrangement joins TRBV4-3 to TRBJ1-1; TRBD1 is a possible D gene (6 bases). The CDR3 consists of 13 residues. From germline, CDR1 is LGHNA and CDR2 YSLEER. Trimming stripped 2 bases from V and 3 bases from J, with 7 bases between.